Listed below are T cell receptor beta chains from one sample, sequenced in a study of T cells in Graves' hyperthyroidism and ophthalmopathy. TCRdb processed the multiplex PCR reads anew with MiXCR; each CDR3 protein has one entry. Of fewer than 450,000 distinct CDR3 sequences detected, around an eighth appear once; the ten largest clones hold approximately 29%. Sequencing was done on a sample of blood. These receptors all come from a man in his fifties or sixties with Graves' ophthalmopathy. Both conserved end residues are part of each CDR3. Fields, in order: D gene, clone size, V gene, J gene, CDR3 protein, CDR3 DNA. A D gene is named only where the DNA matches it firmly. Clone size is stated in some rows and not others, as once, few, many or a class when expanded.

>-|many|TRBV3-1|TRBJ1-1
CASSPDGRNTEAFF
TGTGCCAGCAGCCCCGACGGCAGGAACACTGAAGCTTTCTTT
>-|few|TRBV27|TRBJ1-2
CASSLGQTSGYTF
TGTGCCAGCAGTCTCGGACAGACCTCGGGCTACACCTTC
>-|many|TRBV5-1|TRBJ1-1
CASSLGHMNTEAFF
TGCGCCAGCAGCTTGGGACATATGAACACTGAAGCTTTCTTT
>-|-|TRBV20-1|TRBJ2-3
CSAILRDQYF
TGCAGTGCTATCTTACGGGACCAGTATTTT
>-|-|TRBV9|TRBJ1-5
CAGSRHGNSNQPQHF
TGTGCCGGCAGCCGACACGGGAATAGCAATCAGCCCCAGCATTTT
>TRBD2|-|TRBV6-5|TRBJ2-3
CASSWIRTSGRSDTQYF
TGTGCCAGCAGTTGGATAAGGACTAGCGGGAGATCAGATACGCAGTATTTT
>-|-|TRBV4-1|TRBJ1-1
CASSQDRRQLEAFF
TGCGCCAGCAGCCAAGATCGAAGACAGCTTGAAGCTTTCTTT
>-|-|TRBV20-1|TRBJ2-2
CSARDLGAGELFF
TGCAGTGCTAGAGATCTGGGGGCCGGGGAGCTGTTTTTT
>-|many|TRBV7-9|TRBJ2-2
CASSFVANTGELFF
TGTGCCAGCAGCTTCGTCGCGAACACCGGGGAGCTGTTTTTT
>-|few|TRBV2|TRBJ1-2
CASSAGNGYTF
TGTGCCAGCAGTGCCGGGAATGGCTACACCTTC
>TRBD2|many|TRBV18|TRBJ2-1
CASSGLAGVRTYNEQFF
TGTGCCAGCTCGGGACTAGCGGGAGTACGGACCTACAATGAGCAGTTCTTC
>-|many|TRBV27|TRBJ2-7
CASSLRGQGTYEQYF
TGTGCCAGCAGTTTACGGGGGCAGGGCACCTACGAGCAGTACTTC
>-|few|TRBV7-9|TRBJ2-1
CASSESGLIYNEQFF
TGTGCCAGCAGCGAGTCGGGACTGATTTACAATGAGCAGTTCTTC
>TRBD1|many|TRBV20-1|TRBJ1-5
CSAAQGVNQPQHF
TGCAGTGCTGCACAGGGGGTGAATCAGCCCCAGCATTTT
>TRBD1|-|TRBV9|TRBJ2-7
CASSVGAGGNYEQYF
TGTGCCAGCAGCGTAGGGGCAGGGGGCAACTACGAGCAGTACTTC
>-|few|TRBV5-4|TRBJ1-1
CASSQAGYRVSTEAFF
TGTGCCAGCAGCCAAGCCGGTTACAGGGTAAGCACTGAAGCTTTCTTT